One T cell receptor (beta chain) is described in this entry. With 60 Vbeta and 13 Jbeta primers, the PCR was carried out. Measured with immunoSEQ multiplex PCR; TCRdb has only the in-frame clones, and not every one. The repertoire includes around 62,000 clones, 78% of them detected once, and about 8.8% sits in the top ten. The entry originates in a study of cytomegalovirus exposure and HLA in healthy donors. The CDR3 has 12 residues. V was cut by 0 bases and J by 5 bases, with 4 bases left in between. Per the germline V gene, CDR1 is SGHTA and CDR2 is FQGNSA. The sequence was collected from a man between 35 and 55 years old in good health and CMV-seronegative. Sequences were obtained from PBMCs. This rearrangement joins TRBV7-2 to TRBJ2-5; D remains ambiguous. The CDR3 DNA reads as TGTGCCAGCAGCTTAGCCGGGGAGACCCAGTACTTC. Translation gives CASSLAGETQYF.